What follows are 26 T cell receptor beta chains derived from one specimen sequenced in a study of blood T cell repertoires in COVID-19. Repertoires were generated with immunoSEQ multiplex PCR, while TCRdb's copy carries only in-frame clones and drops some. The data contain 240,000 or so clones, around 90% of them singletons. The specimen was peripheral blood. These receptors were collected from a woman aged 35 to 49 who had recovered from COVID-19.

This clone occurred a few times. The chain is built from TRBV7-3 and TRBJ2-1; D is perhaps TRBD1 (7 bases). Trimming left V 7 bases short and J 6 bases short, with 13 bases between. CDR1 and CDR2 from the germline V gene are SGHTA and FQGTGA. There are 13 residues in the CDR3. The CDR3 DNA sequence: TGTGCCAGCACCTCCAGGGGGGCCAATGAGCAGTTCTTC. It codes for CASTSRGANEQFF.

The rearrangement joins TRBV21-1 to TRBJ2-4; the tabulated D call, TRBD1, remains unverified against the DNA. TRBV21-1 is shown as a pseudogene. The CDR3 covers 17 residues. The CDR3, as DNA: TGTGCCAGCAACCAGTGGGACAGTCGACTAGCCAAAAACATTCAGTACTTC. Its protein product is CASNQWDSRLAKNIQYF.

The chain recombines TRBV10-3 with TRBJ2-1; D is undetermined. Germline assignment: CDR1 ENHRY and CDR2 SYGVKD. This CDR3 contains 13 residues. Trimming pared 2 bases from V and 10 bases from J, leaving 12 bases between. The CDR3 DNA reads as TGTGCCATCAGTGAGCCCCTGGCGGCCGAGCAGTTCTTC. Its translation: CAISEPLAAEQFF.

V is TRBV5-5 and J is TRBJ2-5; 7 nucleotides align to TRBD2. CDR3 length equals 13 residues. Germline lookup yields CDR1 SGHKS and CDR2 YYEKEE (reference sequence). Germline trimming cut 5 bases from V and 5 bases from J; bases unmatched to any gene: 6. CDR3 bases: TGTGCCAGCAGACCCGGGGGAGGGGAGACCCAGTACTTC. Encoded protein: CASRPGGGETQYF. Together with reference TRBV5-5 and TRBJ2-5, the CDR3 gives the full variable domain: DAGVTQSPTHLIKTRGQQVTLRCSPISGHKSVSWYQQVLGQGPQFIFQYYEKEERGRGNFPDRFSARQFPNYSSELNVNALLLGDSALYLCASRPGGGETQYFGPGTRLLVL.

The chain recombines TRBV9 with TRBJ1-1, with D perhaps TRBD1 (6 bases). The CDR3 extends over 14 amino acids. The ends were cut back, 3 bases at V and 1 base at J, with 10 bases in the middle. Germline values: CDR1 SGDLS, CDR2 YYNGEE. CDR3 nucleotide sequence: TGTGCCAGCAGCGGGGGGCCAAAGAACACTGAAGCTTTCTTT. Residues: CASSGGPKNTEAFF.

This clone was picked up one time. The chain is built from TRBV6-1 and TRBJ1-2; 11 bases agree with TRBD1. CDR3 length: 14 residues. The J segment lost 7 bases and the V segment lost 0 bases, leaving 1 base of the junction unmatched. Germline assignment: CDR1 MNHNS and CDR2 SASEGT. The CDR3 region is CASSEAGTGGGYTF. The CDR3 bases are TGTGCCAGCAGTGAAGCCGGGACAGGGGGTGGCTACACCTTC.

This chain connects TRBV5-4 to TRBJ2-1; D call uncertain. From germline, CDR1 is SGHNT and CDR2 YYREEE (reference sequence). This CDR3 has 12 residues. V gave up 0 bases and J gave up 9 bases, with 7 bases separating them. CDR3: CASSLDMFEQFF. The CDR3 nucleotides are TGTGCCAGCAGCTTGGACATGTTTGAGCAGTTCTTC.

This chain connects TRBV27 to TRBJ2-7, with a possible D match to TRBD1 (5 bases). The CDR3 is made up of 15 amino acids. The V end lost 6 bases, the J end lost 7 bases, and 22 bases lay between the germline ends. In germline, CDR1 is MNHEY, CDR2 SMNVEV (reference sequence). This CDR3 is CASSPWVGAPWEQYF. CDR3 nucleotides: TGTGCCAGCAGCCCCTGGGTAGGGGCCCCATGGGAGCAGTACTTC.

The CDR3 DNA reads as TGTGCCAGCAGCAAAAAGACTAGCGGGATGGTAAGGGACACCGGGGAGCTGTTTTTT. It yields the protein CASSKKTSGMVRDTGELFF. The chain uses TRBV21-1 and TRBJ2-2; the listed D gene, TRBD2, was not tested against the DNA. TRBV21-1 is described as a pseudogene. The CDR3 runs to 19 residues.

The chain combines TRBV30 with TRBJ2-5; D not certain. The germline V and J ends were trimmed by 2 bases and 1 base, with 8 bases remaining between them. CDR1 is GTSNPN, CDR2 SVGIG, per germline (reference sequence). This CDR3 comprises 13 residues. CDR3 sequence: CAWSRLFQETQYF. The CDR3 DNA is TGTGCCTGGAGTCGGTTATTCCAAGAGACCCAGTACTTC.

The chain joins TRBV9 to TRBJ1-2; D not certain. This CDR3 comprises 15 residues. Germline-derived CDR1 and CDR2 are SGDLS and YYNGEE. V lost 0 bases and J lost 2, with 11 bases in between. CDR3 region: CASSVEAGGNYGYTF. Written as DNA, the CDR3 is TGTGCCAGCAGCGTAGAAGCAGGCGGGAACTATGGCTACACCTTC.

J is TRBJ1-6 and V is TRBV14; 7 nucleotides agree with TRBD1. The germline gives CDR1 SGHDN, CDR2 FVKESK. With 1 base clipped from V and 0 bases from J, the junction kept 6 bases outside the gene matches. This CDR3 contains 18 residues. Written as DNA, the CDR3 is TGTGCCAGCAGCCAAGGAAAGGGGGCTAGCTCCTATAATTCACCCCTCCACTTT. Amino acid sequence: CASSQGKGASSYNSPLHF.

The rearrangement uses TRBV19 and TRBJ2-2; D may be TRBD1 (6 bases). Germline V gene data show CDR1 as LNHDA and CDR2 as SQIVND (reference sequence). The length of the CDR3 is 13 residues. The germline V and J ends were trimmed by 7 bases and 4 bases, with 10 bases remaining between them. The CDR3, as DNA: TGTGCCAGTACCCGGACAGTCACCGGGGAGCTGTTTTTT. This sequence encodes CASTRTVTGELFF.

CDR3 protein: CAWTIGGGHTEAFF. The CDR3 nucleotides are TGTGCCTGGACCATAGGCGGCGGTCACACTGAAGCTTTCTTT. The chain uses TRBV30 and TRBJ1-1; no clear D. The V and J ends lost 4 bases and 3 bases respectively, with 15 bases between them. The CDR3 is 14 residues long. Germline CDR1 is GTSNPN and CDR2 is SVGIG (reference sequence).

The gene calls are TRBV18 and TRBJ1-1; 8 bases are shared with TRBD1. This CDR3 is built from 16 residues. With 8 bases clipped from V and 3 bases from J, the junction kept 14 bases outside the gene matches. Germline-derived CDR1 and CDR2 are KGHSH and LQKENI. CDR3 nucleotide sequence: TGTGCCAGCACCCCCGGGTCCCCAGGGGGCTACACTGAAGCTTTCTTT. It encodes CASTPGSPGGYTEAFF. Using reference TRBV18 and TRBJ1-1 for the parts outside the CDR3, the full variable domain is NAGVMQNPRHLVRRRGQEARLRCSPMKGHSHVYWYRQLPEEGLKFMVYLQKENIIDESGMPKERFSAEFPKEGPSILRIQQVVRGDSAAYFCASTPGSPGGYTEAFFGQGTRLTVV.

CDR3 residues: CASSYSRGYEQYV. In DNA form, the CDR3 reads TGTGCCAGCAGTTACTCGCGGGGCTACGAGCAGTACGTC. This rearrangement joins TRBV6-6 to TRBJ2-7; tentative D call: TRBD2 (6 bases). The CDR3 runs 13 residues. The germline CDR1 and CDR2 sequences are MNHNY and SVGAGI (reference sequence). Trimming shortened V by 0 bases and J by 3 bases, and 6 bases separated the two germline ends.

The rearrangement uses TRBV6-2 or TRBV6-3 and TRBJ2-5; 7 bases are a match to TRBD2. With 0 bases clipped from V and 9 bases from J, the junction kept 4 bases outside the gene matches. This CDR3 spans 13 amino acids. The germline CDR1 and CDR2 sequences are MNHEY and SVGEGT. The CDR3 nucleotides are TGTGCCAGCAGTTACTCGACGGGGGGATCCCAGTACTTC. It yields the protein CASSYSTGGSQYF.

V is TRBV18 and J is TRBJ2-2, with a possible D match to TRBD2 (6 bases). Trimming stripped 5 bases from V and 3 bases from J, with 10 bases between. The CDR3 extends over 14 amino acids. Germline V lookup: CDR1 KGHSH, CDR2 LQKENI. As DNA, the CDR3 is TGTGCCAGCTCAGGGGACTTTTACACCGGGGAGCTGTTTTTT. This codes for CASSGDFYTGELFF.

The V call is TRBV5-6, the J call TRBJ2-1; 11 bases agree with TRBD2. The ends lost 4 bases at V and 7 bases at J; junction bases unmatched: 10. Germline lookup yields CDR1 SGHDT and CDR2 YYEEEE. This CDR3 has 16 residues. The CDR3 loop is CASSQVAGGPGNEQFF. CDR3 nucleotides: TGTGCCAGCAGCCAAGTAGCGGGAGGGCCGGGGAATGAGCAGTTCTTC.

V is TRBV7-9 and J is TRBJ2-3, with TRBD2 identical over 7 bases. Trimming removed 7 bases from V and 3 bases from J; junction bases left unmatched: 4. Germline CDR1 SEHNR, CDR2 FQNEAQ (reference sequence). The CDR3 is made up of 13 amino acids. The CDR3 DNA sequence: TGTGCCAGCACCCCCGGGGGGACAGATACGCAGTATTTT. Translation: CASTPGGTDTQYF.

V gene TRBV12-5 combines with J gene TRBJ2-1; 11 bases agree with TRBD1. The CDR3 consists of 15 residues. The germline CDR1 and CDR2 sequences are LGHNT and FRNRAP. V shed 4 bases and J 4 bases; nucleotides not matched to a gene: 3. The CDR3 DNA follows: TGTGCTAGTGGTTCGGGACAGGGGGATTACAATGAGCAGTTCTTC. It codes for CASGSGQGDYNEQFF.

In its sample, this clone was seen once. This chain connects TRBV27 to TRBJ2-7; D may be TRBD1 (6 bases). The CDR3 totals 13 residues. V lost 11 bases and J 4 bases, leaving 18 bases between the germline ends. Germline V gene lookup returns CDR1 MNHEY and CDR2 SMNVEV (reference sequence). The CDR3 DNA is TGTGCCGCCTTCTGGGTCCAGGGGTACGAGCAGTACGTC. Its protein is CAAFWVQGYEQYV.

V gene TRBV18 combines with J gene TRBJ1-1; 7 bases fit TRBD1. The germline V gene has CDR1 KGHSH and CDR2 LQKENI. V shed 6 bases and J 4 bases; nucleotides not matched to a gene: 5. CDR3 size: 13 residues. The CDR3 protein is CASSGDSSTEAFF. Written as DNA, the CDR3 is TGTGCCAGCTCGGGGGACAGTAGCACTGAAGCTTTCTTT.

CDR3 DNA sequence: TGTGCCATCAGCGCGGGACAGACGATCTACAATGAGCAGTTCTTC. This codes for CAISAGQTIYNEQFF. The V and J genes are TRBV10-3 and TRBJ2-1; tentative D call: TRBD1 (7 bases). Germline CDR1 reads ENHRY; CDR2 reads SYGVKD. This CDR3 has 15 amino acids. Trimming removed 6 bases from V and 3 bases from J, with 15 bases in between.

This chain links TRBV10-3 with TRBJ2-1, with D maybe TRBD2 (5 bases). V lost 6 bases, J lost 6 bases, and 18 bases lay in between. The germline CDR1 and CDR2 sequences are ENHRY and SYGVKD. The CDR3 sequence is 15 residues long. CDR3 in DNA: TGTGCCATCAGGGGCGGAGCGGAGGCCCTCAATGAGCAGTTCTTC. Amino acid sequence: CAIRGGAEALNEQFF.

The chain's CDR3 is CASSQLAGVIYEQYF. The DNA for the CDR3 is TGCGCCAGCAGCCAACTAGCGGGAGTAATTTACGAGCAGTACTTC. The chain is built from TRBV10-2 and TRBJ2-7; 11 nucleotides agree with TRBD2. The CDR3 sequence is 15 residues long. V gave up 6 bases and J gave up 4 bases; unmatched junction bases: 8. The V gene's germline CDR1 is WSHSY and CDR2 SAAADI.